These 10 T cell receptor beta chains share one sample of origin, sequenced in a study of blood T cell repertoires in COVID-19. Sequenced by immunoSEQ multiplex PCR; TCRdb stores in-frame clones only, minus some. The data show approximately 200,000 clones, 80% to 90% seen once. The sequencing input was peripheral blood. These receptors all stem from a man aged 55 to 70 with acute or convalescent COVID-19.

This clone has a single count. The chain is built from TRBV4-1 and TRBJ2-2; 8 bases map to TRBD2. Germline V gives CDR1 MGHRA, CDR2 YSYEKL. V trimming: 3 bases; J trimming: 8 bases; junction bases outside the gene matches: 11. The CDR3 covers 16 residues. CDR3 protein: CASSHPSGTSGGELFF. The DNA for the CDR3 is TGCGCCAGCAGCCATCCTTCCGGGACTAGTGGAGGGGAGCTGTTTTTT.

The chain links TRBV7-3 to TRBJ2-6; tentative D call: TRBD1 (6 bases). This CDR3 is built from 18 residues. Trimming shortened V by 5 bases and J by 1 base, and 18 bases separated the two germline ends. Germline CDR1 and CDR2: SGHTA and FQGTGA. The CDR3 sequence is CASSLYGQPSSGANVLTF. CDR3 DNA: TGTGCCAGCAGCCTCTATGGACAGCCTTCATCTGGGGCCAACGTCCTGACTTTC.

The V and J genes are TRBV27 and TRBJ2-7, with TRBD1 as a possible D gene (6 bases). CDR3 length: 18 amino acids. Between the trimmed V and J ends, which lost 8 bases and 3 bases, there was a span of 29 bases. Germline loops: CDR1 MNHEY, CDR2 SMNVEV (reference sequence). The CDR3 region is CASRTVSRGVSRIYEQYF. The CDR3 region has the DNA TGTGCCAGCCGGACAGTTAGCAGGGGAGTAAGTCGGATCTACGAGCAGTACTTC.

In this sample, this clone turned up once. The chain employs TRBV5-1 and TRBJ2-2; D is uncertain. CDR1 and CDR2 from the germline V gene are SGHRS and YFSETQ. The CDR3 spans 14 residues. Trimming removed 4 bases from V and 3 bases from J, with 10 bases in between. Written as DNA, the CDR3 is TGCGCCAGCAGCCCATCCCCGGACACCGGGGAGCTGTTTTTT. It codes for CASSPSPDTGELFF.

Only a few counts were recorded for this clone. The chain joins TRBV12-5 to TRBJ1-4, with D hard to call. V gave up 1 base and J gave up 6 bases, with 9 bases separating them. The CDR3 covers 14 residues. Germline assignment: CDR1 LGHNT and CDR2 FRNRAP. The CDR3 spells CASGLGHADEKLFF. In DNA, the CDR3 is TGTGCTAGTGGTTTGGGACATGCTGATGAAAAACTGTTTTTT. The full variable domain, completed using reference TRBV12-5 and TRBJ1-4, is DARVTQTPRHKVTEMGQEVTMRCQPILGHNTVFWYRQTMMQGLELLAYFRNRAPLDDSGMPKDRFSAEMPDATLATLKIQPSEPRDSAVYFCASGLGHADEKLFFGSGTQLSVL.

The chain carries TRBV19 and TRBJ2-1; 11 bases match TRBD2. The CDR3 is 15 amino acids. V shed 7 bases and J 2 bases; nucleotides not matched to a gene: 4. The germline V gene has CDR1 LNHDA and CDR2 SQIVND (reference sequence). The CDR3 coding sequence is TGTGCCAGTAAAAGGGGACTAGCGGCCTACAATGAGCAGTTCTTC. It is translated as CASKRGLAAYNEQFF. The full variable domain, completed using reference TRBV19 and TRBJ2-1, is DGGITQSPKYLFRKEGQNVTLSCEQNLNHDAMYWYRQDPGQGLRLIYYSQIVNDFQKGDIAEGYSVSREKKESFPLTVTSAQKNPTAFYLCASKRGLAAYNEQFFGPGTRLTVL.

The chain uses TRBV7-9 and TRBJ2-1, with D possibly matching TRBD1 (6 bases). CDR3 length equals 14 residues. Trimming shortened V by 5 bases and J by 1 base, and 9 bases separated the two germline ends. Germline CDR1 reads SEHNR; CDR2 reads FQNEAQ (reference sequence). The CDR3 region has the DNA TGTGCCAGCAGCGTCGGGACATCCTACAATGAGCAGTTCTTC. It translates to CASSVGTSYNEQFF.

The V call is TRBV27, the J call TRBJ2-1; D call uncertain. V dropped 3 bases and J dropped 2 bases, with 11 bases sitting between them. In germline, CDR1 is MNHEY, CDR2 SMNVEV (reference sequence). This CDR3 region has 15 residues. The CDR3 bases are TGTGCCAGCAGTTTGCACCAGAAAGCCTACAATGAGCAGTTCTTC. Its translation is CASSLHQKAYNEQFF.

The CDR3 sequence is CASRPEWSYNEQFF. DNA for the CDR3: TGTGCCAGCAGGCCGGAGTGGTCCTACAATGAGCAGTTCTTC. The chain carries TRBV28 and TRBJ2-1; no firm D call. Deletions cut 6 bases from V and 1 base from J, with 10 bases between. CDR3 length equals 14 residues. Per the germline V gene, CDR1 is MDHEN and CDR2 is SYDVKM.

The chain carries TRBV10-3 and TRBJ1-2, with TRBD1 identical over 7 bases. Germline loops: CDR1 ENHRY, CDR2 SYGVKD. The CDR3 runs to 12 residues. The V gene end was trimmed by 10 bases and the J gene end by 3 bases; junction bases not matched to a gene: 5. The CDR3 DNA reads as TGTGCCACCGGGGACAGCTACTATGGCTACACCTTC. Protein: CATGDSYYGYTF.